This T cell receptor (beta chain) was identified during a study of blood T cell repertoires in COVID-19. Study in general: Italy, Spain and the United States were the sources of the convalescent and acute COVID-19 samples.

CDR3 size: 14 residues. V was cut by 3 bases and J by 3 bases, with 11 bases left in between. In germline, CDR1 is MNHEY, CDR2 SVGAGI. Participants, 18 to 89 years old, spanned 25 or so US areas. Authors' analysis steps: Estimation of nucleated cell counts relied on the amplification of reference gene primers. Using immunoSEQ multiplex PCR, the repertoire was profiled, and TCRdb retains in-frame clones only, with some absent. The DNA gave D and trimming, while V, J and clone size come from that table. The table includes around 200,000 clones, about 81% detected once. This clone was observed a handful of times.

The genes are TRBV6-5 and TRBJ1-1; D ambiguous. Sequencing input: PBMCs or T cells enriched from blood (not recorded which). The TCR comes from a man aged 40-49 years who had recovered from COVID-19. The CDR3 protein is CASSYHSGDTEAFF. Written as DNA, the CDR3 is TGTGCCAGCAGTTATCACTCCGGGGACACTGAAGCTTTCTTT.